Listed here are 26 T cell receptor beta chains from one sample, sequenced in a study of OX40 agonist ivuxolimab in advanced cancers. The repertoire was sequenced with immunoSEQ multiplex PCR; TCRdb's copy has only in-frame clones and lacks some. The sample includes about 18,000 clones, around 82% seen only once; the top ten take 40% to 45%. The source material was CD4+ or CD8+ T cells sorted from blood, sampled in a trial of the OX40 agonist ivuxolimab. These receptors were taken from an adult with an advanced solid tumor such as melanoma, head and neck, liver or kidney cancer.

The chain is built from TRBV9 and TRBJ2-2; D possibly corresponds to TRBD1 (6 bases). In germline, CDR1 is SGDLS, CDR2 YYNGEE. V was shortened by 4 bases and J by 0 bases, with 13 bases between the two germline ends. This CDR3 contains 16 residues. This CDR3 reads CASSPTGTTNTGELFF. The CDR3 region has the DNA TGTGCCAGCAGCCCGACCGGGACAACGAACACCGGGGAGCTGTTTTTT.

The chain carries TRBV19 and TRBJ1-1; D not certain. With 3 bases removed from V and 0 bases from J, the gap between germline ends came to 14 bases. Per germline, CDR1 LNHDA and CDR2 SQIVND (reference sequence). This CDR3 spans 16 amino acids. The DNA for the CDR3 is TGTGCCAGTAGTATGGTGCACATAAACATGAACACTGAAGCTTTCTTT. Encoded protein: CASSMVHINMNTEAFF.

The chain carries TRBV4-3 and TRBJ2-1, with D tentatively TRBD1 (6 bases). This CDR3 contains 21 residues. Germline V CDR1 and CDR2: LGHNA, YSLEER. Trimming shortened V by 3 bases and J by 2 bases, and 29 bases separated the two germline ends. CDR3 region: CASSQSVGGAVVVETYNEQFF. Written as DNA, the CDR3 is TGCGCCAGCAGCCAGTCAGTTGGGGGCGCGGTCGTCGTGGAGACCTACAATGAGCAGTTCTTC.

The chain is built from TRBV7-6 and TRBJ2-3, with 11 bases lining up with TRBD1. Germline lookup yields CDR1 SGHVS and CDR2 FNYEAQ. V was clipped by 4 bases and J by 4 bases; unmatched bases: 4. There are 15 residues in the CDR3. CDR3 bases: TGTGCCAGCAGCTGGACAGGGGGCAGCGCAGATACGCAGTATTTT. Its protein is CASSWTGGSADTQYF.

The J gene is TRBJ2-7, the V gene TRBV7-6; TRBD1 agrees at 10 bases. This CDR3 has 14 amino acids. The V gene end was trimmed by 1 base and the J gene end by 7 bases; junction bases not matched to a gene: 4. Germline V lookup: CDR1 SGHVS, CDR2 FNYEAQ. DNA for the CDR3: TGTGCCAGCAGCTTAGGACAGGGGGCGGGGGAGCAGTACTTC. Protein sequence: CASSLGQGAGEQYF.

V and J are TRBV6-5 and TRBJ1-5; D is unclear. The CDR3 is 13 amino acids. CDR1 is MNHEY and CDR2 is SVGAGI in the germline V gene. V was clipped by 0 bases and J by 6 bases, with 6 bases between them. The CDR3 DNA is TGTGCCAGCAGTTACTCATTCGGTCAGCCCCAGCATTTT. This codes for CASSYSFGQPQHF.

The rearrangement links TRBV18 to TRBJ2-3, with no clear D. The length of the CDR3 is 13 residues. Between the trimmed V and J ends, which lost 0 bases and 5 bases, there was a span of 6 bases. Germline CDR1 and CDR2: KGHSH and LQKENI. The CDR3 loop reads CASSPPAGDTQYF. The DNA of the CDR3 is TGTGCCAGCTCACCACCGGCCGGAGATACGCAGTATTTT.

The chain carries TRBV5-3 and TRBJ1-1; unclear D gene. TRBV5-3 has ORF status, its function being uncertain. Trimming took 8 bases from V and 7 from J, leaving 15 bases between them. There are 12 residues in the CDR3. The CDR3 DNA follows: TGTGCCAGCAGCCTCCGTGGTCTTGAAGCTTTCTTT. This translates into CASSLRGLEAFF.

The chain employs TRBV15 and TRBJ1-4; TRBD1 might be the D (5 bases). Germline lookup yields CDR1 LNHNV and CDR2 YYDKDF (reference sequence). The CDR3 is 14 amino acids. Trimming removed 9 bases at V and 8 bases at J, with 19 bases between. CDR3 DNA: TGTGCCACTCAGTCCGGGGGGGAGAGGGAAAAACTGTTTTTT. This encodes CATQSGGEREKLFF.

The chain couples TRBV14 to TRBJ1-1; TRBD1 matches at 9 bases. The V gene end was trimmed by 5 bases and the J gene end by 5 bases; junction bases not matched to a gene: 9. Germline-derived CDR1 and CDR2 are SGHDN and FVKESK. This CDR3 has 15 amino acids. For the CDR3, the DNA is TGTGCCAGCAGCAAATACACAGGGGGCCTAACTGAAGCTTTCTTT. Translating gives CASSKYTGGLTEAFF.

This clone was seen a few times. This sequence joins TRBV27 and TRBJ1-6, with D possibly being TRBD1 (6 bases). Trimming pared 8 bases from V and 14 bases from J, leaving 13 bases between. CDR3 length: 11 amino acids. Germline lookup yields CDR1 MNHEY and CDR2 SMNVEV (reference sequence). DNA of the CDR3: TGTGCCAGCGGACACAGGGCGTCCCTCCACTTT. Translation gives CASGHRASLHF.

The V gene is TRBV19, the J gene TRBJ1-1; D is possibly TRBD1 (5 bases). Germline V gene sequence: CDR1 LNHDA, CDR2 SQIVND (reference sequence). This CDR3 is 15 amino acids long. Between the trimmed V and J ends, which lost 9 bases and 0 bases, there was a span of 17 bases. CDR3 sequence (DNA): TGTGCCAGCCAACCCGGGACGGCCATGAACACTGAAGCTTTCTTT. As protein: CASQPGTAMNTEAFF.

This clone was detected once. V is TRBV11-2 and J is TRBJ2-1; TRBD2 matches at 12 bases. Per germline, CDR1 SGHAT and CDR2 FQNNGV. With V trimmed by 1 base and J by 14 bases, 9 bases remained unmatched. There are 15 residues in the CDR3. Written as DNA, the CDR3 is TGTGCCAGCAGCTTAGGGCTAGCGGGGGGGCGCATTAAGTTCTTC. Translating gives CASSLGLAGGRIKFF.

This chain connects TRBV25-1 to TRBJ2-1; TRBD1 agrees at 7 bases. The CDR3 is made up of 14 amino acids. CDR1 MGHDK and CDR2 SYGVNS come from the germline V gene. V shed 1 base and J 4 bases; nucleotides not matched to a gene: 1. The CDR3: CASSEWGQYNEQFF. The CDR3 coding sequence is TGTGCCAGCAGTGAATGGGGACAGTACAATGAGCAGTTCTTC. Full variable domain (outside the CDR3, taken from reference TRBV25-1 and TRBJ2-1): EADIYQTPRYLVIGTGKKITLECSQTMGHDKMYWYQQDPGMELHLIHYSYGVNSTEKGDLSSESTVSRIRTEHFPLTLESARPSHTSQYLCASSEWGQYNEQFFGPGTRLTVL.

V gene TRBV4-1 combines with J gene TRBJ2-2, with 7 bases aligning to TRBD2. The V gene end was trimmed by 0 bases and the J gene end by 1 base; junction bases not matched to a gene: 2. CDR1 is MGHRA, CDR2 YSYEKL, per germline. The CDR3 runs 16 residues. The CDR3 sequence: CASSQDASGNTGELFF. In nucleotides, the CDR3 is TGCGCCAGCAGCCAAGACGCTAGCGGGAACACCGGGGAGCTGTTTTTT.

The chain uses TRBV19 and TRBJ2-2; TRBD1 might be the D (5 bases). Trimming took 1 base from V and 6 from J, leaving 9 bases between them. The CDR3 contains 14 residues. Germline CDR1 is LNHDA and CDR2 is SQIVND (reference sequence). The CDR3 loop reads CASSIVMGPGELFF. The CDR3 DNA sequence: TGTGCCAGTAGTATAGTAATGGGGCCCGGGGAGCTGTTTTTT.

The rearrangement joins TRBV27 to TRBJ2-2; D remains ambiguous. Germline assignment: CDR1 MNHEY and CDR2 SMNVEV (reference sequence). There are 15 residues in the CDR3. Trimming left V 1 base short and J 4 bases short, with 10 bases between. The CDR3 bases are TGTGCCAGCAGTTTATTACCCCCGGCCACCGGGGAGCTGTTTTTT. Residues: CASSLLPPATGELFF.

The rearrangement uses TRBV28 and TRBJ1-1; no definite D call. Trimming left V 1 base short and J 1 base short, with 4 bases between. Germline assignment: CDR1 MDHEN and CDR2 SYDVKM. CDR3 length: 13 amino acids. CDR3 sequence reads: CASSLFTNTEAFF. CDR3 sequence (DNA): TGTGCCAGCAGTTTATTCACGAACACTGAAGCTTTCTTT.

Here the CDR3 reads CANHSGGVPNEQFF. The CDR3 DNA sequence: TGTGCAAACCATAGCGGGGGGGTTCCGAATGAGCAGTTCTTC. The V gene is TRBV12-2, the J gene TRBJ2-1; TRBD2, the D gene given by the table, was not confirmed from the DNA. TRBV12-2 is reported as a pseudogene. The CDR3 consists of 14 residues.

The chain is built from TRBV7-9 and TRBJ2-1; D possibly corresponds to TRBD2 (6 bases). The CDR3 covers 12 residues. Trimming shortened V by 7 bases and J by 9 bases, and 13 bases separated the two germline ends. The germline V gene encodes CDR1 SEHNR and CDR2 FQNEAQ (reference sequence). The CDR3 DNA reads TGTGCCAGCATGACTAGGAGGGTTGAGCAGTTCTTC. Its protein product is CASMTRRVEQFF.

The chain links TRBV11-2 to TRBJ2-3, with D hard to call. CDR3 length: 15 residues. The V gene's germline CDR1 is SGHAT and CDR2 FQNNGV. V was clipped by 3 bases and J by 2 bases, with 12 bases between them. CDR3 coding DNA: TGTGCCAGCAGCTTGTTCGGCCTCCTCACAGATACGCAGTATTTT. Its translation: CASSLFGLLTDTQYF.

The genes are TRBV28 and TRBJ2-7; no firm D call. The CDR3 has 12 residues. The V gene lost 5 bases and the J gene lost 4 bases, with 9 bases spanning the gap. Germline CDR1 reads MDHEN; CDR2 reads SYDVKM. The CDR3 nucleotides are TGTGCCAGCAGTGTCGACGGTTACGAGCAGTACTTC. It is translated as CASSVDGYEQYF.

The CDR3 bases are TGTGCCAGCAACCCAGCGGAGGGGTTCAATCAGCCCCAGCATTTT. Protein sequence: CASNPAEGFNQPQHF. This sequence joins TRBV7-9 and TRBJ1-5, with a weak D call TRBD1 (5 bases). Germline V gene lookup returns CDR1 SEHNR and CDR2 FQNEAQ (reference sequence). V dropped 7 bases and J dropped 3 bases, with 16 bases sitting between them. The CDR3 sequence is 15 residues long.

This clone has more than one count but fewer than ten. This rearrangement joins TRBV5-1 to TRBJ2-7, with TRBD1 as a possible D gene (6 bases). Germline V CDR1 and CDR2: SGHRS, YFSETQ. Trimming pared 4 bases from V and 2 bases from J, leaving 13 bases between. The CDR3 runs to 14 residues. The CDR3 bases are TGCGCCAGCAGCGCGCAGGGGTCAGCCTACGAGCAGTACTTC. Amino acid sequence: CASSAQGSAYEQYF.

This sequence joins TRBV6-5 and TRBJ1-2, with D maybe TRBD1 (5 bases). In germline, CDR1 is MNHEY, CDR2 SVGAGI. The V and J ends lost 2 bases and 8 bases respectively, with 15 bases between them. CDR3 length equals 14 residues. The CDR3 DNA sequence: TGTGCCAGCAGTTACAGTATGGGGCGCGGGGGCTACACCTTC. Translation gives CASSYSMGRGGYTF.

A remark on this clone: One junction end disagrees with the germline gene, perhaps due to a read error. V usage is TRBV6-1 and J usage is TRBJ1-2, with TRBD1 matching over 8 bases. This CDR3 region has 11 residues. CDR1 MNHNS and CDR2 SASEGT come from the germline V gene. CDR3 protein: CASSEARQGIF. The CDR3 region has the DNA TGTGCCAGCAGTGAAGCGAGACAGGGGATCTTC.